Given below is one T cell receptor beta chain in context. These data are taken from a study of blood T cell repertoires in COVID-19. About the research overall: The United States, Italy and Spain provided the acute and convalescent COVID-19 samples. In each case, the material was cDNA or gDNA derived from T cells, B-cell-depleted T cells, or PBMCs.

CDR3 length: 17 amino acids. Germline loops: CDR1 LGHNA, CDR2 YNFKEQ. Trimming removed 5 bases at V and 3 bases at J, with 19 bases between. Original processing methods: Counts of nucleated cells, estimated from reference gene primer amplification, were obtained. Sequencing was performed with immunoSEQ multiplex PCR; in TCRdb, only in-frame clones are kept and a portion is missing. For V, J and clone size, that table is used; D and trimming come from the DNA. The top ten hold around 8.6% of the sample, which has fewer than 200,000 clones, 86% seen once. This chain joins TRBV4-2 and TRBJ2-2, with D maybe TRBD2 (5 bases). The sample consisted of peripheral blood. The sequence was collected from a man aged 45-65 years with active or convalescent COVID-19. DNA for the CDR3: TGTGCCAGCAGCTCCACGTATAGTAGCGCCTACACCGGGGAGCTGTTTTTT. Translation gives CASSSTYSSAYTGELFF.